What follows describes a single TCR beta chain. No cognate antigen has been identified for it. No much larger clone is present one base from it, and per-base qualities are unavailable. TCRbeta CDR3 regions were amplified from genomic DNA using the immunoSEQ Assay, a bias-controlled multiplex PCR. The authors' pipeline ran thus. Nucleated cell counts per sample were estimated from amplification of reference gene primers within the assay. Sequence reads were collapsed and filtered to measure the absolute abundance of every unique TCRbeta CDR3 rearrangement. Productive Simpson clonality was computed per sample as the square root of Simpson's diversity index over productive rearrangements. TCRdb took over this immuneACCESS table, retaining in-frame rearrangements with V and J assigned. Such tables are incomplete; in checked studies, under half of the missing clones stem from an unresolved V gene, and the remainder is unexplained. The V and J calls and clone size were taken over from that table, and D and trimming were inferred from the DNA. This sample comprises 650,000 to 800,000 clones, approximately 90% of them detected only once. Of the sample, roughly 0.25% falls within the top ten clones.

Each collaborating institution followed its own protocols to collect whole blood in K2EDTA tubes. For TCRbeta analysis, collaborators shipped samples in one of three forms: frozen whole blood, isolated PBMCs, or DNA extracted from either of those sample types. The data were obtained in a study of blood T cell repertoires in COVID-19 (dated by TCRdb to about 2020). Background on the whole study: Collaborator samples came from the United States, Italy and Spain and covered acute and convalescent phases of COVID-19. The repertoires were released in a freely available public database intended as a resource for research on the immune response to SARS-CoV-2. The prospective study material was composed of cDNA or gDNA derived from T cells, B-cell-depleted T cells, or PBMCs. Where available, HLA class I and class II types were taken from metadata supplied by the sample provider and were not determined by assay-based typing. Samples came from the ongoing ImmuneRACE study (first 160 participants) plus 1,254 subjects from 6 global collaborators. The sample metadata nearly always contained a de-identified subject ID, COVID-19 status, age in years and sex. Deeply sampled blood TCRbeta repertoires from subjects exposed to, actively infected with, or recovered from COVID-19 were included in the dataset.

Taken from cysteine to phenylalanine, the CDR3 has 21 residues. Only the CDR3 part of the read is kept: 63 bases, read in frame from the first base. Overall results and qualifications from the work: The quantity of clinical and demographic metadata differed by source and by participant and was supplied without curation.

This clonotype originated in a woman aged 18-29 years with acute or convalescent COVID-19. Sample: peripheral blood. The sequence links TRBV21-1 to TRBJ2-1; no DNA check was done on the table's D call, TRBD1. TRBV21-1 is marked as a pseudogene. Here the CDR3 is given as CASSKNPDRWRSLSSYNEQFF. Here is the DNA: TGTGCCAGCAGCAAAAATCCGGACAGGTGGCGGAGTCTGAGCTCCTACAATGAGCAGTTCTTC.